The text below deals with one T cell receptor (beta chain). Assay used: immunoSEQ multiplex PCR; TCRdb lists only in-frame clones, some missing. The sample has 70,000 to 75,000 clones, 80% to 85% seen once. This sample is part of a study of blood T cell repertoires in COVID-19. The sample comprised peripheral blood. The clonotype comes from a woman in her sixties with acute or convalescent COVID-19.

In DNA form, the CDR3 reads TGTGCCAGCAGTGAAGCGATCGGACAGGGGGCCAATGAGCAGTTCTTC. This gives the protein CASSEAIGQGANEQFF. This chain connects TRBV6-1 to TRBJ2-1; 11 positions match TRBD1. J gave up 6 bases and V 0 bases, and 4 bases lay outside the gene matches. The CDR3 sequence is 16 residues long. Germline V lookup: CDR1 MNHNS, CDR2 SASEGT.